Listed here are 24 T cell receptor beta chains from one sample, sequenced in a study of T-cell reconstitution after alpha-beta-depleted transplantation in children (dated by TCRdb to 2016 to 2018). The library was made by PCR. Sequenced on an Illumina HiSeq 2500. To normalize quantification of the TCRbeta repertoire, the TCR libraries were built with molecular barcoding that relied on unique molecular identifiers. TCRdb itself trimmed the public reads at Q25 with fastp, ran MiXCR and retained productive beta chains. Each entry is one CDR3 protein sequence, shown with its most common DNA and genes. Recorded for this sample are about 200,000 distinct CDR3 sequences; 13% to 15% of them occurred a single time. The top ten clonotypes cover roughly 13% of the sample. Sequenced here: PBMCs from the stem cell graft donor, sampled from the stem cell graft. The receptors here all came from a human donor who donated a stem cell graft to a child with acute lymphoblastic leukemia.

As for this clonotype: A much bigger clone sits one base away, suggesting this may be a read error. The V gene is TRBV27, the J gene TRBJ2-1; tentatively, D is TRBD1 or TRBD2 (6 bases each). The CDR3 consists of 16 residues. Germline CDR1 reads MNHEY; CDR2 reads SMNVEV (reference sequence). The CDR3 region is CASSLRGVPLYNAQFF. In DNA form, the CDR3 reads TGTGCCAGCAGTTTAAGGGGGGTGCCTCTTTACAATGCGCAGTTCTTC.

The chain is built from TRBV20-1 and TRBJ1-2; D is possibly TRBD1 (6 bases). The CDR3 contains 14 residues. Trimming removed 2 bases from V and 4 bases from J, with 14 bases in between. Germline CDR1 is DFQATT and CDR2 is SNEGSKA (reference sequence). CDR3 sequence: CSARTTGGGYGYTF. DNA of the CDR3: TGCAGTGCTAGAACGACAGGTGGGGGCTATGGCTACACCTTC.

This clonotype has at least ten counts. The V gene is TRBV7-6, the J gene TRBJ2-3; weak D call: TRBD1 (5 bases). V lost 3 bases to trimming and J lost 4 bases, with 8 bases between them. Germline V gene sequence: CDR1 SGHVS, CDR2 FNYEAQ. This CDR3 is built from 13 residues. The CDR3 sequence: CASSLQQADTQYF. Written as DNA, the CDR3 is TGTGCCAGCAGCTTGCAACAGGCAGATACGCAGTATTTT.

The rearrangement joins TRBV5-1 to TRBJ1-1; tentatively, D is TRBD1 (6 bases). Germline V lookup: CDR1 SGHRS, CDR2 YFSETQ. Trimming stripped 1 base from V and 3 bases from J, with 16 bases between. The CDR3 runs to 16 residues. The CDR3 is CASSLRPEQGDTEAFF. In DNA, the CDR3 is TGCGCCAGCAGCTTGAGACCCGAACAGGGAGACACTGAAGCTTTCTTT.

This clonotype showed up many times. V usage is TRBV10-3 and J usage is TRBJ2-7; 9 bases map to TRBD1. Trimming took 6 bases from V and 1 from J; bases not matched to a gene: 7. This CDR3 is 15 amino acids long. Germline V gene data show CDR1 as ENHRY and CDR2 as SYGVKD. DNA for the CDR3: TGTGCCATCAGAGAAGGGACAGGGACTTCCTACGAGCAGTACTTC. This sequence encodes CAIREGTGTSYEQYF.

There are many counts of this clonotype. The chain uses TRBV5-1 and TRBJ2-4, with D possibly TRBD2 on 7 matching bases. The V gene's germline CDR1 is SGHRS and CDR2 YFSETQ. The ends were cut back, 3 bases at V and 5 bases at J, with 12 bases in the middle. The length of the CDR3 is 14 residues. The CDR3, as DNA: TGCGCCAGCAGCTCGGTGGGGGGGCAAAACATTCAGTACTTC. Translated, it gives CASSSVGGQNIQYF. Looking up the rest from reference TRBV5-1 and TRBJ2-4 gives the full variable domain: KAGVTQTPRYLIKTRGQQVTLSCSPISGHRSVSWYQQTPGQGLQFLFEYFSETQRNKGNFPGRFSGRQFSNSRSEMNVSTLELGDSALYLCASSSVGGQNIQYFGAGTRLSVL.

Ten or more counts support this clonotype. The chain employs TRBV5-1 and TRBJ1-6; TRBD1 agrees at 7 bases. Germline trimming cut 4 bases from V and 8 bases from J; bases unmatched to any gene: 12. This CDR3 is 16 amino acids long. The germline CDR1 and CDR2 sequences are SGHRS and YFSETQ. The CDR3 nucleotides are TGCGCCAGCAGCGGGCCTACAGGGGCGAGGGATTCACCCCTCCACTTT. Its protein product is CASSGPTGARDSPLHF.

This clonotype has ten or more counts. The chain links TRBV4-1 to TRBJ2-7, with 9 bases lining up with TRBD2. Germline lookup yields CDR1 MGHRA and CDR2 YSYEKL. The CDR3 contains 14 residues. The V segment lost 1 base and the J segment 6 bases; nucleotides outside the gene matches: 4. The CDR3, as DNA: TGCGCCAGCAGCCAAGTAGGAGCGGGAGGCGAGCAGTACTTC. It is translated as CASSQVGAGGEQYF.

There are many counts of this clonotype. The chain joins TRBV12-3 or TRBV12-4 to TRBJ2-1, with a weak D call TRBD2 (5 bases). Between the trimmed V and J ends, which lost 6 bases and 1 base, there was a span of 10 bases. There are 14 residues in the CDR3. The CDR3 reads CASSPGESYNEQFF. CDR3 DNA sequence: TGTGCCAGCAGCCCTGGGGAGTCCTACAATGAGCAGTTCTTC.

Comments on this clonotype: This may be a read error, as it is one base from a much larger clone. The CDR3 sequence: CASSFRDRMNAEAFF. Here the CDR3 DNA reads TGTGCCAGCAGCTTCCGGGACAGGATGAACGCTGAAGCTTTCTTT. The chain couples TRBV11-2 to TRBJ1-1; 8 nucleotides match TRBD1. The CDR3 extends over 15 amino acids. Germline CDR1 reads SGHAT; CDR2 reads FQNNGV. The whole variable domain, filled in from reference TRBV11-2 and TRBJ1-1, reads EAGVAQSPRYKIIEKRQSVAFWCNPISGHATLYWYQQILGQGPKLLIQFQNNGVVDDSQLPKDRFSAERLKGVDSTLKIQPAKLEDSAVYLCASSFRDRMNAEAFFGQGTRLTVV.

At least ten counts were recorded for this clonotype. This chain joins TRBV29-1 and TRBJ1-1; 9 positions match TRBD1. Trimming at V came to 5 bases and at J to 6 bases, leaving 7 bases not matched to a gene. Germline V gene lookup returns CDR1 SQVTM and CDR2 ANQGSEA. CDR3 length equals 13 residues. Here the CDR3 reads CSVSETGGSEAFF. The CDR3 DNA reads as TGCAGCGTTTCTGAGACAGGGGGATCTGAAGCTTTCTTT.

This clonotype was found many times. The rearrangement joins TRBV9 to TRBJ2-1; the match to TRBD2 covers 8 bases. CDR1 and CDR2 from the germline V gene are SGDLS and YYNGEE. The CDR3 contains 15 residues. J lost 3 bases, V lost 1 base, and 3 bases had no gene match. The CDR3 sequence: CASSVSGSHYNEQFF. CDR3 sequence (DNA): TGTGCCAGCAGCGTAAGCGGGAGTCACTACAATGAGCAGTTCTTC.

At least ten counts were recorded for this clonotype. The chain joins TRBV5-6 to TRBJ1-2; tentatively, D is TRBD1 (6 bases). Germline-derived CDR1 and CDR2 are SGHDT and YYEEEE. V was clipped by 3 bases and J by 9 bases, with 9 bases between them. The CDR3 is 11 amino acids. The CDR3: CASSSDSSYTF. The CDR3 DNA sequence: TGTGCCAGCAGCTCGGACAGCAGCTACACCTTC.

This clonotype was counted only a few times. The chain carries TRBV28 and TRBJ1-1, with 7 bases that match TRBD1. The CDR3 loop spans 18 amino acids. Germline values: CDR1 MDHEN, CDR2 SYDVKM. The trim removed 7 bases at V and 5 bases at J, leaving 22 bases unmatched. Here the CDR3 reads CASTIQYPGGGRGTEAFF. The CDR3 DNA sequence: TGTGCCAGCACTATACAATACCCCGGAGGGGGCAGAGGGACTGAAGCTTTCTTT.

This clonotype was recorded many times. V is TRBV10-3 and J is TRBJ2-7; D might be TRBD1 or TRBD2, each matching 5 bases. V lost 5 bases to trimming and J lost 2 bases, with 13 bases between them. Germline values: CDR1 ENHRY, CDR2 SYGVKD. This CDR3 is built from 14 residues. The CDR3 nucleotides read TGTGCCATCAGTTCGGGGCGTCAGACCTACGAGCAGTACTTC. This translates into CAISSGRQTYEQYF.

This clonotype showed up many times. The chain recombines TRBV20-1 with TRBJ1-3; no clear D. This CDR3 region has 13 residues. Trimming pared 2 bases from V and 6 bases from J, leaving 11 bases between. Germline V gives CDR1 DFQATT, CDR2 SNEGSKA (reference sequence). The chain's CDR3 is CSARRMLENTIYF. The CDR3 bases are TGCAGTGCTAGAAGAATGTTGGAAAACACCATATATTTT.

The rearrangement links TRBV10-3 to TRBJ2-1; TRBD2 agrees at 9 bases. V shed 11 bases, J shed 8 bases, and the junction held 16 bases outside the gene matches. Germline V CDR1 and CDR2: ENHRY, SYGVKD. This CDR3 has 15 amino acids. CDR3 nucleotide sequence: TGTGCCCGCCGAGGGGTTAGCGGGAGTTTTTATGAGCAGTTCTTC. Its protein product is CARRGVSGSFYEQFF.

This clonotype was observed a handful of times. CDR3 sequence: CASTFGGVYEQYF. CDR3 nucleotide sequence: TGTGCCAGCACTTTCGGGGGAGTGTACGAGCAGTACTTC. The rearrangement links TRBV6-6 to TRBJ2-7, with TRBD2 as a possible D gene (6 bases). Germline V lookup: CDR1 MNHNY, CDR2 SVGAGI (reference sequence). V gave up 7 bases and J gave up 4 bases, with 14 bases separating them. This CDR3 comprises 13 residues.

This clonotype appeared many times. The chain combines TRBV12-3 or TRBV12-4 with TRBJ2-3, with 11 bases aligning to TRBD2. J lost 0 bases, V lost 6 bases, and 8 bases had no gene match. The CDR3 consists of 17 residues. The CDR3 loop is CASSLGLAGGSTDTQYF. The DNA for the CDR3 is TGTGCCAGCAGCCTCGGGCTAGCGGGAGGAAGCACAGATACGCAGTATTTT.

This clonotype was recorded many times. This rearrangement joins TRBV20-1 to TRBJ1-5; D not certain. V lost 1 base, J lost 0 bases, and 7 bases lay in between. The CDR3 covers 14 residues. The V gene's germline CDR1 is DFQATT and CDR2 SNEGSKA (reference sequence). The CDR3 here is CSARVGYSNQPQHF. CDR3 nucleotides: TGCAGTGCTAGAGTAGGGTATAGCAATCAGCCCCAGCATTTT.

The chain combines TRBV27 with TRBJ2-1; possible D gene TRBD1, 6 bases. The germline V gene encodes CDR1 MNHEY and CDR2 SMNVEV (reference sequence). Trimming left V 6 bases short and J 0 bases short, with 15 bases between. The CDR3 is 16 amino acids. CDR3: CASRIVTGSSYNEQFF. CDR3 sequence (DNA): TGTGCCAGCAGGATAGTTACAGGGTCCTCCTACAATGAGCAGTTCTTC.

The chain uses TRBV30 and TRBJ1-3, with D hard to call. The germline V and J ends were trimmed by 0 bases and 2 bases, with 5 bases remaining between them. Germline CDR1 reads GTSNPN; CDR2 reads SVGIG (reference sequence). The CDR3 has 13 residues. In DNA form, the CDR3 reads TGTGCCTGGAGTGTAGTCCCTGGAAACACCATATATTTT. Amino acid sequence: CAWSVVPGNTIYF.

This clonotype was recorded many times. The V and J genes are TRBV11-2 and TRBJ2-5, with 7 bases matching TRBD1. The V and J ends lost 5 bases and 1 base, in that order; junction bases with no gene match: 4. CDR3 length: 14 residues. Germline values: CDR1 SGHAT, CDR2 FQNNGV. The CDR3 coding sequence is TGTGCCAGCAGCCACAGGGGCGCCCAAGAGACCCAGTACTTC. Residues: CASSHRGAQETQYF.

This clonotype was counted many times. The chain carries TRBV15 and TRBJ2-5; D ambiguous. The CDR3 spans 14 residues. Germline V gene lookup returns CDR1 LNHNV and CDR2 YYDKDF (reference sequence). Deletions cut 0 bases from V and 0 bases from J, with 5 bases between. CDR3 sequence reads: CATSRDRNQETQYF. The CDR3 nucleotides read TGTGCCACCAGCAGAGATCGGAACCAAGAGACCCAGTACTTC.